Presented here are 8 T cell receptor beta chains from one specimen sequenced in a study of regulatory T cells in long-lasting Graves disease. The time point: persistent/refractory GD, antithyroid drugs over 5 years with positive TRAb. The TCR library was prepared using RNA isolated from PBMCs. Construction of TCR beta libraries relied on iRepertoire HTBI primers and on Arm-PCR targeting CDR3 regions. TCRdb ran MiXCR on the multiplex PCR reads and lists one entry per CDR3 protein. The profile shows around 510,000 distinct CDR3 sequences, less than 25% of them singletons. The sample in question was peripheral blood mononuclear cells (PBMCs), obtained when the disease was refractory, from a patient treated with antithyroid drugs. The receptors originated from a female donor with Graves disease.

This clonotype was observed many times. This chain connects TRBV5-4 to TRBJ1-1; a possible D gene is TRBD1 (5 bases). The length of the CDR3 is 12 residues. Trimming left V 1 base short and J 7 bases short, with 8 bases between. Germline values: CDR1 SGHNT, CDR2 YYREEE (reference sequence). Here the CDR3 DNA reads TGTGCCAGCAGCTTGAGGCAGGGTGAAGCTTTCTTT. The encoded protein is CASSLRQGEAFF.

Comment on this clonotype: A far bigger clonotype differs at one base, so this is likely a read error. The chain joins TRBV28 to TRBJ1-1, with D perhaps matching TRBD1 (6 bases). The CDR3 has 14 amino acids. Germline CDR1 and CDR2: MDHEN and SYDVKM. The CDR3 bases are TGTGCCAGCAGTTTCGGGACATTGAACACTGTAGCTTTCTTT. It is translated as CASSFGTLNTVAFF.

A word on this clonotype: This may be a read error, as it is one base from a much larger clone. This sequence joins TRBV27 and TRBJ2-7, with 11 bases that match TRBD2. The CDR3 is made up of 14 amino acids. Germline V gene sequence: CDR1 MNHEY, CDR2 SMNVEV (reference sequence). CDR3 in DNA: TGTGCCGGCAGTATAGCGGGAGGGCGTAGCGAGCAGTACTTC. It encodes CAGSIAGGRSEQYF.

This chain uses TRBV30 with TRBJ2-7; the D is unclear. Trimming removed 0 bases at V and 2 bases at J, with 5 bases between. The CDR3 is 12 amino acids. Germline V lookup: CDR1 GTSNPN, CDR2 SVGIG (reference sequence). CDR3: CAWSVRTYEQYF. CDR3 in DNA: TGTGCCTGGAGTGTACGGACCTACGAGCAGTACTTC.

This clonotype was seen ten or more times. V gene TRBV6-5 combines with J gene TRBJ2-7, with D perhaps TRBD1 (5 bases). CDR3 length: 16 amino acids. The V gene's germline CDR1 is MNHEY and CDR2 SVGAGI. Trimming shortened V by 0 bases and J by 3 bases, and 15 bases separated the two germline ends. DNA for the CDR3: TGTGCCAGCAGTTACTCGGCAAGGGGAACCAACTACGAGCAGTACTTC. Its protein is CASSYSARGTNYEQYF.

The chain carries TRBV9 and TRBJ2-5; a weak D match, TRBD2 (5 bases). Trimming took off 0 bases at V and 11 bases at J, with 17 bases between the two ends. The CDR3 spans 14 residues. The germline V gene has CDR1 SGDLS and CDR2 YYNGEE. CDR3 nucleotides: TGTGCCAGCAGCGTAGATGGATCAGCTAGGGAGCAGTACTTC. This gives the protein CASSVDGSAREQYF.

This clonotype was counted ten times or more. The J gene is TRBJ2-5, the V gene TRBV30; D unclear. The CDR3 has 13 amino acids. Germline CDR1 GTSNPN, CDR2 SVGIG (reference sequence). Trimming pared 0 bases from V and 3 bases from J, leaving 8 bases between. CDR3: CAWSVVTEETQYF. The CDR3 DNA follows: TGTGCCTGGAGTGTCGTGACGGAAGAGACCCAGTACTTC.

The J gene is TRBJ2-3, the V gene TRBV10-3, with D tentatively TRBD1 (6 bases). Germline CDR1 reads ENHRY; CDR2 reads SYGVKD. Trimming removed 8 bases at V and 2 bases at J, with 11 bases between. The CDR3 length is 13 residues. DNA of the CDR3: TGTGCCATCGGTGGACAGAACACAGATACGCAGTATTTT. Amino acids: CAIGGQNTDTQYF.